Reported below is one T cell receptor beta chain. One junction end disagrees with the germline gene, perhaps due to a read error. This CDR3 is 16 amino acids long. From germline, CDR1 is SSHAT and CDR2 FNYEAQ (reference sequence). Authors of the study amplified TCR beta CDR3 regions from RNA transcripts. The HTBI primer set was used in a first-round RT-PCR of the TCR CDR3. TCRdb processed the multiplex PCR reads anew with MiXCR; each CDR3 protein has one entry. The sample records 700,000 to 850,000 distinct CDR3 sequences, about a third being singletons. The record originates from a study of T cells in Graves' hyperthyroidism and ophthalmopathy. No progression to ophthalmopathy during 18 months of follow-up defined stable disease.

This TCR was sampled from a woman aged 35 to 49 with Graves' hyperthyroidism. The chain carries TRBV7-7 and TRBJ2-2; 7 bases map to TRBD1. The sample taken for sequencing was blood. CDR3 nucleotides: TGTGCTAGCAGCCCCCGCCGGACAGGGAACACCGGGGAGCTGTTTTTT. The encoded protein is CASSPRRTGNTGELFF.